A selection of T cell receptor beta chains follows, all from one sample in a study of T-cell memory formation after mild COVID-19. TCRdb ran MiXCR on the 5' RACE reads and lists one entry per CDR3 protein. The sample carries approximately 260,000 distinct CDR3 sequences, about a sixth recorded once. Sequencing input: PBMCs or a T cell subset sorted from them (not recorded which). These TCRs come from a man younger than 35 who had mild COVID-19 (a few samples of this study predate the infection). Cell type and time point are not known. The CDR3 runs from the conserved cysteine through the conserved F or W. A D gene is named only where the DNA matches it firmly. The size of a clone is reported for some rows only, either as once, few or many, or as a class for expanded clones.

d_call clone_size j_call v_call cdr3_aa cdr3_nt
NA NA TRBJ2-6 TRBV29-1 CSVRWKGPGANVLTF TGCAGCGTCCGGTGGAAGGGGCCTGGGGCCAACGTCCTGACTTTC
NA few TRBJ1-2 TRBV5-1 CASSSGLSFGYTF TGCGCCAGCAGCTCGGGACTGTCGTTTGGCTACACCTTC
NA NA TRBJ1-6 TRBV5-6 CASSFTDLLDSPLHF TGTGCCAGCAGCTTTACGGACCTCTTGGATTCACCCCTCCACTTT
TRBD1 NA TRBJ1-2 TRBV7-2 CASSARTGWEYGYTF TGTGCCAGCAGCGCCCGGACAGGTTGGGAATATGGCTACACCTTC
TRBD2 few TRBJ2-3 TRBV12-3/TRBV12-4 CASGRGGSDTDTQYF TGTGCCAGCGGGCGGGGGGGATCCGACACAGATACGCAGTATTTT
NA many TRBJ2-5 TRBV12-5 CASGSWTTETQYF TGTGCTAGTGGTTCCTGGACGACGGAGACCCAGTACTTC
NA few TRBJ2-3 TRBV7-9 CASSLDLGSDTQYF TGTGCCAGCAGCTTAGACCTAGGTTCCGATACGCAGTATTTT
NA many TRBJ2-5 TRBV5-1 CASSFGGTSQETQYF TGCGCCAGCAGCTTTGGCGGAACGTCCCAAGAGACCCAGTACTTC
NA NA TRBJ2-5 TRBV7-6 CASSLPYETQYF TGTGCCAGCAGCCTCCCCTACGAGACCCAGTACTTC
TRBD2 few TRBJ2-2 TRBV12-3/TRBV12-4 CASSGLAGATGELFF TGTGCCAGCAGTGGACTAGCGGGGGCCACCGGGGAGCTGTTTTTT
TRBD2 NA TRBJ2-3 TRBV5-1 CASSVSTSTGTDTQYF TGCGCCAGCAGCGTCTCGACTAGCACCGGCACAGATACGCAGTATTTT
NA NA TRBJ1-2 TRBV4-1 CASSRTPYSDGQSLPAF TGCGCCAGCAGCCGAACCCCTTATTCGGATGGACAGAGCCTCCCCGCCTTC
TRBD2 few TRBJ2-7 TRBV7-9 CASSLVATSGGLTYEQYF TGTGCCAGCAGCTTAGTGGCGACTAGCGGGGGCCTAACCTACGAGCAGTACTTC
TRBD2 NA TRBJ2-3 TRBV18 CASSPAGGATDTQYF TGTGCCAGCTCACCAGCGGGGGGGGCGACAGATACGCAGTATTTT
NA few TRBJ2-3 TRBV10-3 CAISEGVSDTQYF TGTGCCATCAGTGAGGGGGTCTCAGATACGCAGTATTTT
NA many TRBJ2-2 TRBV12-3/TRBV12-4 CATRVRGVSNTGELFF TGTGCCACCAGGGTTCGGGGTGTCAGCAACACCGGGGAGCTGTTTTTT
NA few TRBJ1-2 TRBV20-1 CSARDPAGKTYGYTF TGCAGTGCTAGAGATCCGGCAGGGAAGACCTATGGCTACACCTTC
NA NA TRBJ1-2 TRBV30 CAWSVSSYGYTF TGTGCCTGGAGTGTTTCTTCCTATGGCTACACCTTC
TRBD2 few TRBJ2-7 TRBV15 CATSRTVAGGYEQYF TGTGCCACCAGCAGAACGGTAGCGGGGGGCTACGAGCAGTACTTC
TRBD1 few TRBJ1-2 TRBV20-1 CSARSRTGGHGYTF TGCAGTGCTAGAAGTCGGACAGGGGGCCATGGCTACACCTTC
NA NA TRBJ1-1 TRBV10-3 CAISERDTLNTEAFF TGTGCCATCAGTGAGAGGGACACCCTGAACACTGAAGCTTTCTTT
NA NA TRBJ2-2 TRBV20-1 CSARPHTGELFF TGCAGTGCTAGACCCCACACCGGGGAGCTGTTTTTT
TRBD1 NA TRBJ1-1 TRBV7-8 CASSLVDRGDLGFF TGTGCCAGCAGCTTGGTGGACAGGGGGGACTTAGGTTTCTTT
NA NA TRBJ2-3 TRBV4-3 CASSQDRGRRATDTQYF TGCGCCAGCAGCCAAGACAGGGGAAGAAGGGCCACAGATACGCAGTATTTT
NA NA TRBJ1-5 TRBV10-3 CAISAGSQPQHF TGTGCCATTAGTGCGGGGAGTCAGCCCCAGCATTTT
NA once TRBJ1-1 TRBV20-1 CSAQGRWTEAFF TGCAGTGCGCAGGGGAGGTGGACTGAAGCTTTCTTT
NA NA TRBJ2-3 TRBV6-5 CASSPRGTGPDTQYF TGTGCCAGCAGTCCAAGGGGAACAGGCCCAGATACGCAGTATTTT
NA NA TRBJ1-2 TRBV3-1 CASRDEGNYGYTF TGTGCCAGCAGGGACGAGGGGAACTATGGCTACACCTTC
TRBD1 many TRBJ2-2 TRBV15 CATSRNRGSGELFF TGTGCCACCAGCAGAAACAGGGGGTCCGGGGAGCTGTTTTTT
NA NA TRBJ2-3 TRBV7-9 CASRIAGTDTQYF TGTGCCAGCAGGATAGCGGGCACAGATACGCAGTATTTT
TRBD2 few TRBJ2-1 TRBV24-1 CATSDRGLQEQFF TGTGCCACCAGTGATCGGGGACTACAGGAGCAGTTCTTC
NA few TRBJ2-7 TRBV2 CASIRGAQSSYEQYF TGTGCCAGCATCCGAGGGGCACAGAGCTCCTACGAGCAGTACTTC
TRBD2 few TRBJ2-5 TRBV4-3 CASSQGTSEQETQYF TGCGCCAGCAGCCAGGGGACTAGCGAGCAAGAGACCCAGTACTTC
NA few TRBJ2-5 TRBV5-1 CASSLLAIQETQYF TGCGCCAGCAGCTTGTTGGCTATCCAAGAGACCCAGTACTTC
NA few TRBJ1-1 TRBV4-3 CASSQYPATEAFF TGCGCCAGCAGCCAATACCCAGCCACTGAAGCTTTCTTT
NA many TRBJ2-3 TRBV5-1 CASSRGTPTTDTQYF TGCGCCAGCAGCAGAGGGACACCTACCACAGATACGCAGTATTTT
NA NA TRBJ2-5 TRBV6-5 CASSYSGVPQETQYF TGTGCCAGCAGTTACTCAGGGGTTCCCCAAGAGACCCAGTACTTC
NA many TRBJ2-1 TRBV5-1 CASSLEGNEQFF TGCGCCAGCAGCTTGGAAGGGAATGAGCAGTTCTTC
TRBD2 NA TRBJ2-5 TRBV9 CASSVFAGEYQETQYF TGTGCCAGCAGCGTTTTCGCGGGGGAGTACCAAGAGACCCAGTACTTC
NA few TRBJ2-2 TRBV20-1 CSASGRNTGELFF TGCAGTGCTAGCGGGAGGAACACCGGGGAGCTGTTTTTT
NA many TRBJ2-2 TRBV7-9 CASSPSSLAGGELFF TGTGCCAGCAGCCCTAGCTCCCTAGCCGGCGGGGAGCTGTTTTTT
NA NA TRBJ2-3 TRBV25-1 CASSEIRQGGDTQYF TGTGCCAGCAGTGAAATCCGACAGGGAGGAGATACGCAGTATTTT
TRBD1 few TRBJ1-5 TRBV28 CASSSPGQGNQPQHF TGTGCCAGCAGTTCGCCGGGACAGGGCAATCAGCCCCAGCATTTT
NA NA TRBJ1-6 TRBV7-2 CASSTPRQVYNSPLHF TGTGCCAGCAGCACCCCGAGACAGGTCTATAATTCACCCCTCCACTTT
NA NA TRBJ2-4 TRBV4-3 CASSQLSGDKNIQYF TGCGCCAGCAGCCAACTTAGCGGTGACAAAAACATTCAGTACTTC
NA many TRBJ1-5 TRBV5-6 CASSRTGDQPQHF TGTGCCAGCAGCCGCACAGGTGATCAGCCCCAGCATTTT
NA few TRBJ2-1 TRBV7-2 CASSFWLNSEQFF TGTGCCAGCAGCTTCTGGCTGAACAGTGAGCAGTTCTTC
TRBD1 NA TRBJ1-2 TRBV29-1 CSVGDRPGYGYTF TGCAGCGTTGGGGACAGGCCCGGCTATGGCTACACCTTC
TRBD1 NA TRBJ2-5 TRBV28 CASTRRTGPTGGTQYF TGTGCCAGCACCCGTAGGACAGGCCCTACTGGGGGGACCCAGTACTTC
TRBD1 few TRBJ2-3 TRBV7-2 CASSRQGAADTQYF TGTGCCAGCAGCCGACAGGGAGCGGCAGATACGCAGTATTTT
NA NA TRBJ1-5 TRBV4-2 CASSPARGDQPQHF TGTGCCAGCAGCCCAGCCAGGGGCGATCAGCCCCAGCATTTT
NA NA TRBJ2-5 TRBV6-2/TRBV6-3 CASSNGATQYF TGTGCCAGCAGCAACGGCGCGACCCAGTACTTC
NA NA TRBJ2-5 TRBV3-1 CASSQNSKETQYF TGTGCCAGCAGCCAAAACAGTAAAGAGACCCAGTACTTC